This is a list of T cell receptor beta chains from one sample in a study of identical twins. TCRdb called the 5' RACE reads again in MiXCR, with one record for every CDR3 protein. The sample carries around 1.7 million distinct CDR3 sequences, under 35% recorded once. The source material was cord blood. The receptors stem from a newborn girl in good health. CDR3s leave out the opening cysteine and the closing phenylalanine or tryptophan. D genes are given only for firm matches.

TRBV28	TRBJ2-4	TRBD1	ASSLGTGRQNIQY
TRBV27	TRBJ1-3	NA	ASSPLPGNTIY
TRBV19	TRBJ1-2	TRBD1	ASNLGQGYGYT
TRBV7-2	TRBJ2-7	NA	ASSLSHGGTYEQY
TRBV6-2/TRBV6-3	TRBJ2-7	NA	ASSTRLGAQY
TRBV24-1	TRBJ2-2	TRBD2	ATSESTHWTSGKTAATNTGELF
TRBV6-6	TRBJ1-1	NA	ASSGERVNTEAF
TRBV5-1	TRBJ1-1	NA	ASSSNTGMNTEAF
TRBV12-3/TRBV12-4	TRBJ1-1	TRBD1	ASSLGTGPNTEAF
TRBV27	TRBJ1-1	NA	ASSFSRAIEAF
TRBV20-1	TRBJ1-6	NA	SAKGRGYNSPLH
TRBV29-1	TRBJ1-5	TRBD1	SVADRTNQPQH
TRBV4-2	TRBJ2-7	TRBD2	ASSQDAERGAYEQY
TRBV9	TRBJ2-1	TRBD2	ASSVVPAGGHNEQF
TRBV20-1	TRBJ1-6	NA	SGRWLDLYNSPLH
TRBV29-1	TRBJ2-5	TRBD2	SVVGSGGALDEQY
TRBV29-1	TRBJ2-1	NA	SVVGGVYIEQF
TRBV27	TRBJ2-1	TRBD2	ASSSPLRRLAGAHNEQF
TRBV6-2/TRBV6-3	TRBJ2-7	NA	ASSKTGRSSYSEQY
TRBV5-1	TRBJ2-2	TRBD2	ASSLASGDGELF
TRBV6-6	TRBJ1-5	NA	ASRQTGSGNQPQH
TRBV28	TRBJ1-4	NA	ATYRVTNEKLF